The rows below give T cell receptor beta chains drawn from one sample of a study of neoadjuvant anti-PD-1 for oral cavity cancer. The method was immunoSEQ multiplex PCR; TCRdb's version includes in-frame clones alone and lacks a portion of them. This repertoire shows approximately 35,000 clones, around 87% found once; its top ten account for about 4%. The material sequenced was PBMCs, taken before nivolumab (anti-PD-1) treatment. The receptors were gathered from a person aged 35 to 85 with oral cavity squamous cell carcinoma. The CDR3 runs from the conserved cysteine through the conserved F or W. A D gene is named only where the DNA matches it firmly. The listing skips clone size in some rows; elsewhere it reads once, few, many or a size class.

cdr3_length clone_size j_call v_call d_call cdr3_nt cdr3_aa
15 few TRBJ1-2 TRBV28 - TGTGCCAGCAGTTCCCCGGGAAGGGGCCACTATGGCTACACCTTC CASSSPGRGHYGYTF
13 - TRBJ2-1 TRBV5-1 - TGCGCCAGCAGCGTCGGGGGCGGGAATGAGCAGTTCTTC CASSVGGGNEQFF
20 - TRBJ2-4 TRBV4-3 - TGCGCCAGCAGCCAACTAACAAGTAGAAATGCGATTCTAGCCAAAAACATTCAGTACTTC CASSQLTSRNAILAKNIQYF
13 - TRBJ2-7 TRBV29-1 TRBD1 TGCAGCGAGGGGGACAGGGTGATCTACGAGCAGTACTTC CSEGDRVIYEQYF
13 - TRBJ2-1 TRBV10-3 - TGTGCCATCAGTCGACAGGGAGGTAATGAGCAGTTCTTC CAISRQGGNEQFF
16 - TRBJ1-3 TRBV4-3 - TGCGCCAGCAGCCAAGATATTCTGAGGGGTGGAAACACCATATATTTT CASSQDILRGGNTIYF
15 medium-sized TRBJ1-5 TRBV19 TRBD1 TGTGCCAGTAGTAGGTCGGGGACAGGGCAAGTGCCCCAGCATTTT CASSRSGTGQVPQHF
17 - TRBJ1-6 TRBV9 TRBD1 TGTGCCAGCAGCGGATGGGACAGGGGGATTAATAATTCACCCCTCCACTTT CASSGWDRGINNSPLHF
15 - TRBJ1-5 TRBV6-5 - TGTGCCAGCAGTTCCGGGGAAGAGGGCAATCAGCCCCAGCATTTT CASSSGEEGNQPQHF
15 - TRBJ2-7 TRBV4-2 - TGTGCCAGCAGCCAATCGGCAGGGCAAACCTACGAGCAGTACTTC CASSQSAGQTYEQYF
14 - TRBJ2-3 TRBV5-1 TRBD2 TGCGCCAGCAACGGGGGGACTATTACAGATACGCAGTATTTT CASNGGTITDTQYF
16 - TRBJ2-3 TRBV5-6 - TGTGCCAGCAGCTTGAGGAGGGCGGACGGCACAGATACGCAGTATTTT CASSLRRADGTDTQYF
15 - TRBJ1-3 TRBV6-5 TRBD1 TGTGCCAGCAGTTTACTCACAGGGGTCGGAAACACCATATATTTT CASSLLTGVGNTIYF
15 few TRBJ1-4 TRBV2 TRBD1 TGTGCCAGCAGAGGAACAGGGGGGTTGATTGAAAAACTGTTTTTT CASRGTGGLIEKLFF
14 - TRBJ1-4 TRBV11-2 - TGTGCCAGCAGCTTATCATCAAGCGGTGAAAAACTGTTTTTT CASSLSSSGEKLFF
15 - TRBJ2-7 TRBV7-9 TRBD1 TGTGCCAGCAGCCACGATGGGACAGCTCTCTACGAGCAGTACTTC CASSHDGTALYEQYF
16 - TRBJ1-4 TRBV5-6 - TGTGCCAGCAGCTTGACCCCAACAGCCCCTAATGAAAAACTGTTTTTT CASSLTPTAPNEKLFF
13 - TRBJ1-2 TRBV7-2 - TGTGCCAGCAGATTCGGCCATACCTATGGCTACACCTTC CASRFGHTYGYTF
12 - TRBJ1-1 TRBV5-8 - TGTGCCAGCAGCTCCCGTAGATCCGGGGCTTTCTTT CASSSRRSGAFF
17 - TRBJ1-5 TRBV7-9 TRBD1 TGTGCCAGCAGCTTAGGAGTTGAGGCAGGGGGCCCTCAGCCCCAGCATTTT CASSLGVEAGGPQPQHF
14 - TRBJ2-7 TRBV6-5 TRBD1 TGTGCCAGCAGACGGGACAGGGGGGCCTACGAGCAGTACTTC CASRRDRGAYEQYF
14 - TRBJ1-1 TRBV9 - TGTGCCAGCAGCCCCAGCGGGGGGGGGACTGAAGCTTTCTTT CASSPSGGGTEAFF
14 - TRBJ1-4 TRBV6-1 TRBD1 TGTGCCAGCAGTCAGGGGGGCACTAATGAAAAACTGTTTTTT CASSQGGTNEKLFF
14 - TRBJ2-7 TRBV7-8 - TGTGCCAGCAGCTTAGCCGGGCCATTGTACGAGCAGTACTTC CASSLAGPLYEQYF
15 once TRBJ1-4 TRBV5-1 - TGCGCCAGCAGCTTGGAAGATCCGCAGAATGAAAAACTGTTTTTT CASSLEDPQNEKLFF
15 - TRBJ2-7 TRBV9 TRBD1 TGTGCCAGCAGCGTAGGACCCGACAGGGACTACGAGCAGTACTTC CASSVGPDRDYEQYF
14 - TRBJ1-1 TRBV7-9 TRBD1 TGTGCCAGCAGCTTCGGGACAGGGTTCACTGAAGCTTTCTTT CASSFGTGFTEAFF
14 few TRBJ1-2 TRBV28 TRBD1 TGTGCCAGCAGTTTCCAGGGGGCGACAGACGGCTACACCTTC CASSFQGATDGYTF
12 - TRBJ1-1 TRBV6-5 - TGTGCCAGCAGCACCGCGAACACTGAAGCTTTCTTT CASSTANTEAFF
15 - TRBJ1-2 TRBV19 TRBD1 TGTGCCAGTAGTTTCCCGGGACAGGAGTTCTATGGCTACACCTTC CASSFPGQEFYGYTF
15 few TRBJ2-7 TRBV19 TRBD1 TGTGCCAGTAGTATAGATGTGACAGGGGCCTACGAGCAGTACTTC CASSIDVTGAYEQYF
15 - TRBJ2-3 TRBV6-6 TRBD2 TGTGCCAGCAGTCCCTGGGACTATAGCACAGATACGCAGTATTTT CASSPWDYSTDTQYF
18 - TRBJ2-4 TRBV28 - TGTGCCAGCACCCACTCCGTAGGGAGACCATTAGCCAAAAACATTCAGTACTTC CASTHSVGRPLAKNIQYF
16 - TRBJ2-5 TRBV6-1 - TGTGCCAGCAGTGAAGCGCATATGAGGGCTTGGGAGACCCAGTACTTC CASSEAHMRAWETQYF
15 - TRBJ2-3 TRBV11-3 - TGTGCCAGCAGCACCGACGGAGGAAGCACAGATACGCAGTATTTT CASSTDGGSTDTQYF
13 - TRBJ1-1 TRBV11-2 - TGTGCCAGCAGCTTAGATGTGAACACTGAAGCTTTCTTT CASSLDVNTEAFF
15 - TRBJ1-4 TRBV11-2 TRBD1 TGTGCCAGCAGCTCACAGGGGGCAGCTAATGAAAAACTGTTTTTT CASSSQGAANEKLFF
14 - TRBJ1-1 TRBV4-1 - TGCGCCAGCAGCCAAGCCCGGGGAAAAACTGAAGCTTTCTTT CASSQARGKTEAFF
16 - TRBJ2-3 TRBV4-3 - TGCGCCAGCAGCCTCGGCGGGTTTACTAGCACAGATACGCAGTATTTT CASSLGGFTSTDTQYF
13 few TRBJ1-1 TRBV7-3 TRBD1 TGTGCCAGCAGCGCCGGGACAGTCACTGAAGCTTTCTTT CASSAGTVTEAFF
19 - TRBJ2-5 TRBV6-1 TRBD1 TGTGCCAGCAGTGAAGCTGCCCCCCCGGGACAGGGGGCGCGGGAGACCCAGTACTTC CASSEAAPPGQGARETQYF
12 - TRBJ1-5 TRBV10-3 - TGTGCCATCAGGGGGGACACTGATCCCCAGCATTTT CAIRGDTDPQHF
12 - TRBJ1-2 TRBV19 - TGTGCCAGTACTACAGGGACCTATGGCTACACCTTC CASTTGTYGYTF
11 - TRBJ2-5 TRBV20-1 - TGCAGTGCCGAGCCTCGAGAGACCCAGTACTTC CSAEPRETQYF
13 - TRBJ1-1 TRBV12-1 - TGTGCCCGTACCAGGGGGCCCCACACTGAAGCTTTCTTT CARTRGPHTEAFF
15 - TRBJ2-1 TRBV6-6 - TGTGCCAGCAGTTACTCCGAAAACATAGGTATTGAGCAGTTCTTC CASSYSENIGIEQFF
16 - TRBJ1-4 TRBV27 TRBD1 TGTGCCAGCAGAATGGGACAGGGACCCTTGGAAGAAAAACTGTTTTTT CASRMGQGPLEEKLFF
19 - TRBJ1-5 TRBV7-8 TRBD1 TGTGCCAGCAGCTTACTTAGACAGGGTGGTTTGTTTGGCAATCAGCCCCAGCATTTT CASSLLRQGGLFGNQPQHF
18 - TRBJ2-4 TRBV5-4 TRBD2 TGTGCCAGCAGCTTGTTGTTGGCTAGCGGGGGGTCCAAAAACATTCAGTACTTC CASSLLLASGGSKNIQYF
14 - TRBJ2-3 TRBV7-9 - TGTGCCAGCAGCTCTCTGTTGACAGTCGATACGCAGTATTTT CASSSLLTVDTQYF
15 - TRBJ2-7 TRBV14 TRBD1 TGTGCCAGCAGCCAAAGTAGGGGGCTGTCCTACGAGCAGTACTTC CASSQSRGLSYEQYF
13 - TRBJ1-2 TRBV19 TRBD1 TGTGCCAGTAGTCCCCAATGGGACAGACATAGCACCTTC CASSPQWDRHSTF
15 few TRBJ2-2 TRBV6-1 TRBD2 TGTGCCAGCAGTGAAGCAGCGGGGGGGCCCGGGGAGCTGTTTTTT CASSEAAGGPGELFF
13 - TRBJ2-7 TRBV4-2 TRBD1 TGTGCCAGCAGTCTCACGACAGGGGAGGAGCAGTACTTC CASSLTTGEEQYF
14 - TRBJ1-6 TRBV10-3 - TGTGCCATCAGTGAGTTCCAGGACATACGTCCCCTCCACTTT CAISEFQDIRPLHF